These T cell receptor beta chains were read from a single sample in a study of T cell changes during pregnancy in multiple sclerosis. Here immunoSEQ multiplex PCR was the method, and the copy in TCRdb shows in-frame clones only, minus some. Among some 55,000 clones, more than 75% were seen once, and the ten largest hold 5.3%. The sequenced sample was peripheral blood from another person, used as feeder cells. These receptors were obtained from a human donor whose cells served as feeder cells for cultures in a pregnancy study. The CDR3 runs from the conserved cysteine through the conserved F or W. A D gene is named only where the DNA matches it firmly. Clone size appears in some rows only: once, few, many, or a class for an expanded clone.

V	J	D	size	CDR3	DNA
TRBV2	TRBJ1-3	-	-	CASTFGGPSGNTIYF	TGTGCCAGCACGTTTGGGGGGCCCTCTGGAAACACCATATATTTT
TRBV6-1	TRBJ1-4	-	-	CASQREVAGGKLFF	TGTGCCAGCCAAAGGGAGGTCGCGGGAGGAAAACTGTTTTTT
TRBV5-1	TRBJ1-1	TRBD1	-	CASIAGTANTEAFF	TGCGCCAGCATTGCCGGGACAGCGAACACTGAAGCTTTCTTT
TRBV19	TRBJ2-7	-	once	CASSPRRDSYEQYF	TGTGCCAGTAGTCCCCGGAGGGACTCCTACGAGCAGTACTTC
TRBV6-5	TRBJ1-5	-	-	CASSADSTQPQHF	TGTGCCAGCAGTGCCGACAGTACTCAGCCCCAGCATTTT
TRBV5-1	TRBJ1-6	TRBD1	-	CASSSGTGGNNSPLHF	TGCGCCAGCAGTTCCGGGACAGGGGGCAATAATTCACCCCTCCACTTT
TRBV7-2	TRBJ1-1	-	-	CASSLVEATEAFF	TGTGCCAGCAGCTTAGTTGAAGCCACTGAAGCTTTCTTT
TRBV7-8	TRBJ2-1	-	few	CASSLEEGTEQFF	TGTGCCAGCAGCTTAGAGGAGGGTACTGAGCAGTTCTTC
TRBV11-3	TRBJ2-2	-	few	CASSLGANTGELFF	TGTGCCAGCAGCTTAGGAGCGAACACCGGGGAGCTGTTTTTT
TRBV20-1	TRBJ1-2	TRBD1	-	CSARDTTGATF	TGCAGTGCTAGAGATACCACAGGGGCCACCTTC
TRBV28	TRBJ1-5	-	-	CASSLTLPTGNQPQHF	TGTGCCAGCAGTTTAACCCTGCCGACAGGCAATCAGCCCCAGCATTTT
TRBV6-5	TRBJ2-1	TRBD2	-	CASSGTSPSPNEQFF	TGTGCCAGCAGTGGGACTAGCCCATCGCCCAATGAGCAGTTCTTC
TRBV7-2	TRBJ1-1	-	few	CASSLASPDTEAFF	TGTGCCAGCAGCTTAGCATCCCCCGACACTGAAGCTTTCTTT
TRBV5-8	TRBJ1-5	-	-	CASSFLGALGPQHF	TGTGCCAGCAGCTTCCTTGGTGCCTTGGGGCCCCAGCATTTT
TRBV5-4	TRBJ1-1	-	-	CASSLWATTGLNTEAFF	TGTGCCAGCAGCCTGTGGGCAACAACAGGCTTGAACACTGAAGCTTTCTTT
TRBV4-2	TRBJ2-7	TRBD2	-	CASSQPTGTSYYEQYF	TGTGCCAGCAGCCAACCAACCGGGACTAGCTACTACGAGCAGTACTTC
TRBV13	TRBJ2-1	-	medium-sized	CASSLNGDNEQFF	TGTGCCAGCAGCCTAAATGGGGACAATGAGCAGTTCTTC
TRBV6-6	TRBJ2-7	-	-	CASSQTDGYEQYF	TGTGCCAGCAGTCAGACGGACGGGTACGAGCAGTACTTC
TRBV5-1	TRBJ2-1	TRBD2	-	CASRIGGDSYNEQFF	TGCGCCAGCAGGATCGGGGGGGACTCCTACAATGAGCAGTTCTTC
TRBV5-8	TRBJ1-2	-	-	CASSFRTPSSLGYTF	TGTGCCAGCAGCTTTCGGACTCCTTCTAGCCTTGGCTACACCTTC
TRBV5-4	TRBJ2-2	TRBD2	-	CASSSKRGGGTGELFF	TGTGCCAGCAGCTCCAAGCGGGGGGGAGGAACCGGGGAGCTGTTTTTT
TRBV16	TRBJ2-2	-	-	CASSQTTNGGELFF	TGTGCCAGCAGCCAAACCACTAATGGCGGGGAGCTGTTTTTT
TRBV11-2	TRBJ2-1	TRBD2	once	CASSLIRGLAGSSYNEQFF	TGTGCCAGCAGCCTTATCCGTGGACTAGCGGGCAGCTCCTACAATGAGCAGTTCTTC
TRBV29-1	TRBJ2-5	-	-	CSVATSQETQYF	TGCAGCGTTGCTACTAGCCAAGAGACCCAGTACTTC
TRBV18	TRBJ2-1	TRBD1	-	CASSPQQGANEQFF	TGTGCCAGCTCACCACAGCAGGGGGCAAATGAGCAGTTCTTC
TRBV19	TRBJ2-4	TRBD1	-	CASSLGQWKNIQYF	TGTGCCAGTAGTCTGGGACAGTGGAAAAACATTCAGTACTTC
TRBV7-6	TRBJ1-1	TRBD1	once	CASSYTTGEGTEAFF	TGTGCCAGCAGCTACACGACAGGGGAGGGCACTGAAGCTTTCTTT
TRBV20-1	TRBJ1-4	-	-	CRRQEKLFF	TGCAGACGACAGGAAAAACTGTTTTTT
TRBV4-3	TRBJ2-2	-	-	CASSQSPPGTYTGELFF	TGCGCCAGCAGCCAATCCCCTCCCGGGACCTACACCGGGGAGCTGTTTTTT
TRBV6-5	TRBJ2-3	TRBD1	-	CASSYSGTGSTDTQYF	TGTGCCAGCAGTTACTCGGGGACAGGGAGCACAGATACGCAGTATTTT
TRBV28	TRBJ2-1	TRBD2	once	CASSLRTSGIIEQFF	TGTGCCAGCAGTTTAAGGACTAGCGGGATTATTGAGCAGTTCTTC
TRBV4-3	TRBJ1-2	TRBD1	once	CASSPPDRASGGYTF	TGCGCCAGCAGTCCGCCTGACAGGGCCTCGGGGGGCTACACCTTC
TRBV19	TRBJ2-7	-	-	CASSSQGVSTYEQYF	TGTGCCAGTAGTTCACAAGGAGTCTCAACCTACGAGCAGTACTTC
TRBV19	TRBJ1-1	-	-	CASSIGGGWNTEAFF	TGTGCCAGTAGTATCGGTGGGGGCTGGAACACTGAAGCTTTCTTT
TRBV18	TRBJ1-3	-	-	CASSTRGRNTIYF	TGTGCCAGCTCCACGCGGGGGAGAAACACCATATATTTT
TRBV6-5	TRBJ2-3	-	-	CASRSAGTDTQYF	TGTGCCAGCCGCTCGGCGGGCACAGATACGCAGTATTTT
TRBV9	TRBJ1-2	-	-	CASSVLMGLGVYGYTF	TGTGCCAGCAGCGTACTCATGGGGCTGGGGGTCTATGGCTACACCTTC
TRBV27	TRBJ2-1	TRBD2	-	CASSHGTSGYNEQFF	TGTGCCAGCAGCCACGGGACTAGCGGCTACAATGAGCAGTTCTTC
TRBV7-3	TRBJ1-2	-	few	CASSSTGPNTF	TGTGCCAGCAGCTCGACAGGACCCAACACCTTC
TRBV5-4	TRBJ2-7	-	-	CASSRGQTYEQYF	TGTGCCAGCAGCCGAGGGCAGACCTACGAGCAGTACTTC
TRBV29-1	TRBJ2-7	-	few	CSVVVRRGSMEQYF	TGCAGCGTTGTTGTTAGGAGGGGATCGATGGAGCAGTACTTC
TRBV7-2	TRBJ2-7	-	-	CASSLEVPHEQYF	TGTGCCAGCAGCTTGGAGGTTCCCCACGAGCAGTACTTC
TRBV7-9	TRBJ2-7	-	-	CASSLEAEQYF	TGTGCCAGCAGCTTAGAGGCCGAGCAGTACTTC
TRBV4-1	TRBJ1-4	TRBD1	-	CASSQTTGVEKLFF	TGCGCCAGCAGCCAAACCACAGGGGTCGAAAAACTGTTTTTT
TRBV15	TRBJ1-1	-	once	CATSRGGKAPVWTEAFF	TGTGCCACCAGCAGAGGGGGGAAGGCCCCAGTGTGGACTGAAGCTTTCTTT
TRBV7-3	TRBJ1-5	-	-	CASSFTPGEPQHF	TGTGCCAGCAGCTTCACCCCCGGGGAGCCCCAGCATTTT
TRBV5-1	TRBJ2-1	TRBD1	-	CASSRDRAGNEQFF	TGCGCCAGCAGCCGGGACAGGGCGGGGAATGAGCAGTTCTTC
TRBV19	TRBJ2-5	-	once	CASIDWEKKETQYF	TGTGCCAGTATAGATTGGGAGAAAAAGGAGACCCAGTACTTC
TRBV4-1	TRBJ1-2	-	-	CASSQLHRINYGYTF	TGCGCCAGCAGCCAACTCCACAGGATTAACTATGGCTACACCTTC
TRBV28	TRBJ1-1	-	-	CASRVANTEAFF	TGTGCCAGCAGGGTGGCGAACACTGAAGCTTTCTTT
TRBV5-1	TRBJ1-2	-	-	CASSLDIGGGNYGYTF	TGCGCCAGCAGCTTGGACATTGGCGGGGGGAACTATGGCTACACCTTC
TRBV5-5	TRBJ1-1	TRBD1	-	CASSYSGGNTEAFF	TGTGCCAGCAGTTATTCAGGGGGGAACACTGAAGCTTTCTTT
TRBV5-4	TRBJ2-7	-	-	CASRPSPTGYEQYF	TGTGCCAGCAGGCCTTCCCCAACGGGATACGAGCAGTACTTC
TRBV6-1	TRBJ2-7	TRBD1	-	CASSSQTGESSEQYF	TGTGCCAGCAGTTCTCAGACAGGGGAATCCTCGGAGCAGTACTTC
TRBV7-2	TRBJ1-1	-	-	CASSFFGQPTEAFF	TGTGCCAGCAGCTTCTTCGGACAGCCCACTGAAGCTTTCTTT
TRBV9	TRBJ2-7	-	-	CASSGGGPLGSYEQYF	TGTGCCAGCAGCGGGGGGGGGCCCCTGGGCTCCTACGAGCAGTACTTC